The clone carrying this TCR beta chain came up a few times. What it binds is unknown. Building of the TCR beta libraries involved iRepertoire HTBI primers and Arm-PCR of CDR3 regions. MiXCR was run by TCRdb on the multiplex PCR reads, yielding one entry per CDR3 protein. The sample yields approximately 490,000 distinct CDR3 sequences, about 17% seen once. The data originate from a study of regulatory T cells in long-lasting Graves disease. Study-level results: Sampling was limited to peripheral blood rather than thyroid tissue. Segments TRBV28, TRBJ1-2 and TRBJ2-5 showed preferential usage in persistent disease.

Time point of the sample: newly diagnosed GD, antithyroid drugs for less than 3 months. PBMC-extracted RNA yielded the TCR library. J was trimmed by 6 bases and V by 6 bases; bases with no gene match: 23. CDR3 size: 20 residues. Per germline, CDR1 LGHNT and CDR2 FRNRAP. These data also featured in a second study, about T cells in Graves' hyperthyroidism and ophthalmopathy. This second study notes: The primer set for the first-round RT-PCR of the TCR CDR3 was HTBI. Stable hyperthyroidism was separated from ophthalmopathy by a model based on 13 V-J features.

Sequencing was performed on peripheral blood mononuclear cells (PBMCs), taken at new diagnosis, from a patient treated with antithyroid drugs. This clonotype was obtained from a man aged 35 to 55 with Graves disease. The rearrangement joins TRBV12-5 to TRBJ2-3; TRBD2 agrees at 11 bases. For the CDR3, the DNA is TGTGCTAGTGGGTTTCGCCTAGCGGGAGGATCCCTGGGTCAAAATGATACGCAGTATTTT. Its translation: CASGFRLAGGSLGQNDTQYF. The variable domain in full, with the rest retrieved from reference TRBV12-5 and TRBJ2-3, is DARVTQTPRHKVTEMGQEVTMRCQPILGHNTVFWYRQTMMQGLELLAYFRNRAPLDDSGMPKDRFSAEMPDATLATLKIQPSEPRDSAVYFCASGFRLAGGSLGQNDTQYFGPGTRLTVL.